This is a list of T cell receptor beta chains from one sample in a study of blood T cell repertoires in COVID-19. Sequencing was performed with immunoSEQ multiplex PCR; in TCRdb, only in-frame clones are kept and a portion is missing. The sample has a few hundred thousand clones, 75% to 90% seen once; the top ten hold more than 3%. The sequencing sample was made of peripheral blood. The receptors come from a woman in her late teens or twenties with acute or convalescent COVID-19. Each CDR3 is given with its conserved first and last residue. A D gene is named only where the DNA matches it firmly. Size is stated for part of the rows, as once, few or many counts, or as a class when the clone is expanded.

D | J | size | V | CDR3 | DNA
TRBD1 | TRBJ1-1 | - | TRBV10-2 | CASSYQGANTEAFF | TGCGCCAGCAGCTACCAGGGGGCGAACACTGAAGCTTTCTTT
TRBD1 | TRBJ1-2 | - | TRBV6-5 | CASNPTGSYGYTF | TGTGCCAGCAACCCGACAGGGAGCTATGGCTACACCTTC
- | TRBJ2-7 | once | TRBV11-2 | CASSPQGGGYEQYF | TGTGCCAGCAGCCCCCAGGGGGGAGGCTACGAGCAGTACTTC
- | TRBJ1-1 | - | TRBV28 | CASRGDDRNTEAFF | TGTGCCAGCAGGGGTGACGACAGGAACACTGAAGCTTTCTTT
TRBD2 | TRBJ2-5 | - | TRBV11-1 | CASSFYGLAVQETQYF | TGTGCCAGCAGCTTCTATGGACTAGCGGTACAAGAGACCCAGTACTTC
- | TRBJ2-6 | - | TRBV18 | CASSPPLGRVSFSGANVLTF | TGTGCCAGCTCACCACCTCTCGGCAGGGTAAGTTTTTCTGGGGCCAACGTCCTGACTTTC
- | TRBJ1-4 | - | TRBV30 | CAWSVGGVTNEKLFF | TGTGCCTGGAGTGTAGGGGGGGTGACTAATGAAAAACTGTTTTTT
TRBD1 | TRBJ2-2 | - | TRBV7-3 | CASSSSGGNTGELFF | TGTGCCAGCAGCTCCTCAGGGGGGAACACCGGGGAGCTGTTTTTT
- | TRBJ2-5 | - | TRBV5-6 | CASIGGGGETQYF | TGTGCCAGCATAGGAGGGGGCGGAGAGACCCAGTACTTC
TRBD2 | TRBJ2-3 | - | TRBV7-6 | CASSLVSGGHSDTQYF | TGTGCCAGCAGCTTAGTTAGCGGGGGCCACTCAGATACGCAGTATTTT
TRBD2 | TRBJ2-5 | - | TRBV28 | CASGTLSGRGETQYF | TGTGCCAGCGGAACCCTTAGCGGGAGGGGAGAGACCCAGTACTTC
- | TRBJ2-7 | once | TRBV4-2 | CASSQDSTGFTSFPYEQYF | TGTGCCAGCAGCCAAGATTCGACGGGATTCACCTCGTTTCCCTACGAGCAGTACTTC
TRBD1 | TRBJ1-2 | - | TRBV4-1 | CASSLGTGAFGYTF | TGCGCCAGCAGCCTAGGGACAGGGGCGTTTGGCTACACCTTC
- | TRBJ1-1 | - | TRBV30 | CAWSPGMNTEAFF | TGTGCCTGGTCCCCGGGGATGAACACTGAAGCTTTCTTT
- | TRBJ1-4 | - | TRBV7-9 | CASSPLGGAEKLFF | TGTGCCAGCAGCCCCCTTGGGGGGGCGGAAAAACTGTTTTTT
TRBD1 | TRBJ1-2 | - | TRBV7-3 | CASSLSQGGGYTF | TGTGCCAGCAGCTTAAGTCAGGGGGGTGGCTACACCTTC
TRBD1 | TRBJ1-1 | - | TRBV6-5 | CASSYSRQGAREAFF | TGTGCCAGCAGTTATTCACGGCAGGGGGCGAGAGAAGCTTTCTTT
- | TRBJ1-1 | - | TRBV7-3 | CASSGQGGYTEAFF | TGTGCCAGCAGTGGCCAGGGTGGCTACACTGAAGCTTTCTTT
TRBD2 | TRBJ2-7 | - | TRBV20-1 | CSASPGGRVPAYEQYF | TGCAGTGCTAGTCCTGGCGGGAGGGTTCCCGCCTACGAGCAGTACTTC
- | TRBJ1-3 | - | TRBV6-1 | CASSELDRSSGNTIYF | TGTGCCAGCAGTGAATTAGACAGGAGCTCTGGAAACACCATATATTTT
- | TRBJ2-7 | - | TRBV18 | CASSPPGGASYEQYF | TGTGCCAGCTCACCACCGGGCGGGGCCTCCTACGAGCAGTACTTC
- | TRBJ2-2 | - | TRBV6-1 | CASSERGFDTGELFF | TGTGCCAGCAGTGAAAGGGGATTTGACACCGGGGAGCTGTTTTTT
TRBD1 | TRBJ1-2 | - | TRBV5-1 | CASSLLSPGQGYGYTF | TGCGCCAGCAGCTTGTTGTCTCCGGGACAGGGCTATGGCTACACCTTC
- | TRBJ1-1 | - | TRBV7-2 | CASSPQGSYTEAFF | TGTGCCAGCAGCCCGCAGGGGTCGTACACTGAAGCTTTCTTT
- | TRBJ2-7 | - | TRBV7-8 | CASSSGAYEQYF | TGTGCCAGCAGCTCGGGAGCCTACGAGCAGTACTTC
- | TRBJ1-1 | - | TRBV10-1 | CASSQGQALSEAFF | TGCGCCAGCAGCCAGGGACAAGCCCTATCTGAAGCTTTCTTT
TRBD1 | TRBJ2-7 | - | TRBV2 | CASGQGAREQYF | TGTGCCAGCGGACAGGGGGCTCGCGAGCAGTACTTC
TRBD2 | TRBJ2-1 | few | TRBV27 | CASSLVGTSGSDNEQFF | TGTGCCAGCAGTTTAGTCGGGACTAGCGGGAGTGACAATGAGCAGTTCTTC